This T cell receptor beta chain comes out of a study of CD8+ T cells in alopecia areata. The sample's treatment: oral pan-JAK inhibitor, 5-10 mg twice daily. The CDR3 is 10 residues long. Per germline, CDR1 SQVTM and CDR2 ANQGSEA. Between the trimmed V and J ends, which lost 5 bases and 3 bases, there was a span of 3 bases. TCR sequencing used cDNA made by reverse transcription of extracted RNA. Using immunoSEQ multiplex PCR, the repertoire was profiled, and TCRdb retains in-frame clones only, with some absent. The sample yields about 190,000 clones, 50% to 60% seen once. This clone has more than one count but fewer than ten. Its antigen is unidentified. Study-level points and caveats: Sharing of TCR sequences between patients (possibly for HLA-related reasons) was less clear than in mice. Scalp clonality and expanded CD8+ clones among the top 100 showed significant decreases with tofacitinib. Many expanded lesional clones persisted in scalp and blood during tofacitinib treatment.

The sequencing here drew on CD4+ T cells sorted from blood, taken at week 4, from a patient treated with tofacitinib. This sequence was found in a human donor with alopecia areata. The chain is built from TRBV29-1 and TRBJ2-3; D is unclear. The DNA of the CDR3 is TGCAGCGTTAGAACAGATACGCAGTATTTT. Residues: CSVRTDTQYF.